Reported below is one TCR beta chain. Its antigen remains undetermined. Base qualities were left out, and no much larger clone turns up one base away. The CDR3 covers 15 residues, taking in both the cysteine and the phenylalanine. Here the CDR3 DNA is all that survives: 45 bases in frame from base 1. V is reduced by 5 bases and J by 3 bases, leaving a spacing of 15 bases between them. The germline V gene sets CDR1 to MDHEN and CDR2 to SYDVKM. The sample originates from a study of human T cells and chemical hapten exposure listed by TCRdb under 2021. A note on the overall study: For sensitization, 2% DPC in acetone was applied to a roughly 2 cm by roughly 2 cm area of upper inner arm skin. Throughout the roughly 25-week study period, patients were also given weekly therapeutic DPC doses on the scalp. Patch testing on the upper back used Finn chambers containing 0.01% DPC, with scoring done after 6 days according to International Contact Dermatitis Research Group standards. The mostly female patient cohort included alopecia areata with under or over 50% scalp involvement, alopecia totalis and alopecia universalis. The libraries were sequenced as a pool, and the TCR yield per sample differed mostly because of small variations in library volumes within the pool. The study tracked peripheral blood TCR repertoire changes in vivo during primary and secondary sensitization to the hapten diphenylcyclopropenone (DPC) in alopecia patients. Blood samples were taken from patients before sensitization (week 0) and then at 2, 6 and about 24 weeks after DPC sensitization. Blood for TCR sequencing was provided by twenty-nine alopecia patients at one to four time points (pre-sensitization, 2, 6 and 24 weeks). Overall study results and their limits: Because all patients had alopecia, a presumed autoimmune disease, the immune response of the patients might differ from that of healthy individuals. Compared with pre-sensitization or healthy control sets, expanded TCRs formed significantly more large CDR3 similarity clusters, which is consistent with antigen-driven responses. The number of PT1 expanded TCRs positively correlated with patch test score, significant at thresholds 8, 16 and 32 but not 4. After repeated subsampling, changes were observed in the strength of the expansion versus patch-test correlation and in the threshold at which the correlation became significant. No change with DPC sensitization was found in the number of TCRs above 1 in 1000 frequency, and no evidence of global repertoire structure alterations was found.

In light of the paper, this sample's time point label describes: patch test 3, about 24 weeks after DPC sensitization. This sample's treatment or condition label indicates: therapeutic diphenylcyclopropenone sensitization with weekly scalp DPC. Blood at each patch-test visit was drawn before the patch test was applied. Patients were eligible if aged 18 to 70, diagnosed with alopecia and judged suitable for DPC therapy, and pregnant patients were excluded. Total RNA was isolated from unfractionated whole blood collected in Tempus Blood RNA tubes. Receptor libraries were prepared by RACE. The sample was run on a NextSeq 500. Library preparation attached unique molecular identifiers to individual cDNA molecules for quantitative, reproducible TCR counting. Each blood RNA sample was used to sequence both TCR alpha and TCR beta chains. As for the authors' bioinformatics: The median number of TCRs per sample was 90,000 to 100,000, ranging from about 20,000 to 700,000. The Decombinator software suite was used to annotate V, J and CDR3 in the TCR reads. To make PS versus PT1 abundance plots, every sample was subsampled to the same number of TCRs (28,000). Expanded TCRs were defined as absent before sensitization and observed at least eight times at the 2-week time point. Starting from the raw public reads, TCRdb applied fastp trimming at Q25, assembled clones with MiXCR and retained in-frame beta chains. For every CDR3 protein sequence, its rows merge into one entry that carries the most common genes and DNA. What appears here as the V and J calls and clone size reflects TCRdb's work, not the paper's. This sample is represented by about 190,000 distinct CDR3 sequences; roughly a quarter of them were singletons. 2% to 2.5% of the sample is held by the ten biggest clonotypes.

The sequence came from a woman between 35 and 50 years old with alopecia areata. Some clones in this sample may be carry-over from other donors' samples. The sample in question was whole blood, obtained in connection with sensitization to the hapten diphenylcyclopropenone (DPC). The V gene is TRBV28 and the J gene is TRBJ2-3; TRBD1 might be the D gene, on 5 matching bases. The CDR3 corresponds to CASSPFLGETDTQYF. The DNA sequence is as follows: TGTGCCAGCAGTCCTTTTTTAGGGGAAACAGATACGCAGTATTTT.